Sequencing of this T cell receptor beta chain was carried out in a study of T-cell memory formation after mild COVID-19. The overall study: Largely, the TCR clusters proved donor specific. Findings and limits, study-wide: For second-wave clones that peaked at day 37, SARS-CoV-2 specificity went unverified. A second wave expanding day 15 to 37 was CD4+-biased; contracting clones were balanced.

A note on this clonotype: Its specificity is unknown.

J was trimmed by 4 bases and V by 4 bases; bases with no gene match: 5. Germline V gives CDR1 SGHAT, CDR2 FQNNGV. This CDR3 is built from 14 residues. Barcoded TCR alpha and TCR beta cDNA libraries with UMIs came from 5'RACE using constant-segment primers. TCRdb ran MiXCR on the 5' RACE reads and lists one entry per CDR3 protein. This sample has under 550,000 distinct CDR3 sequences, with about a sixth found just once. The V and J genes are TRBV11-2 and TRBJ2-7, with 9 bases that match TRBD1. The material sequenced was PBMCs or a T cell subset sorted from them (not recorded which). This receptor was taken from a young man who had mild COVID-19 (a few samples of this study predate the infection). Cell type and time point are not known. In DNA form, the CDR3 reads TGTGCCAGCAGCTCGGACAGGGGCAGATACGAGCAGTACTTC. Its translation: CASSSDRGRYEQYF.